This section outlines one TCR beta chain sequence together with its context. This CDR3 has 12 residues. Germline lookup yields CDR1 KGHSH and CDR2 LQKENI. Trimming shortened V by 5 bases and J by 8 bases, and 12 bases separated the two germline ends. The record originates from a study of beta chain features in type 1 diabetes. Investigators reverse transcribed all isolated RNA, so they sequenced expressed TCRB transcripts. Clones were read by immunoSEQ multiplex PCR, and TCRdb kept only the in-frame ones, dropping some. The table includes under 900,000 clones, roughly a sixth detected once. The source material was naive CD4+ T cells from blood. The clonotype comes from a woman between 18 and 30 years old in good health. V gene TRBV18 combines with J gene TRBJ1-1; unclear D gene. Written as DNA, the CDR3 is TGTGCCAGCTCATCCCCGGACTGGGAAGCTTTCTTT. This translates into CASSSPDWEAFF.